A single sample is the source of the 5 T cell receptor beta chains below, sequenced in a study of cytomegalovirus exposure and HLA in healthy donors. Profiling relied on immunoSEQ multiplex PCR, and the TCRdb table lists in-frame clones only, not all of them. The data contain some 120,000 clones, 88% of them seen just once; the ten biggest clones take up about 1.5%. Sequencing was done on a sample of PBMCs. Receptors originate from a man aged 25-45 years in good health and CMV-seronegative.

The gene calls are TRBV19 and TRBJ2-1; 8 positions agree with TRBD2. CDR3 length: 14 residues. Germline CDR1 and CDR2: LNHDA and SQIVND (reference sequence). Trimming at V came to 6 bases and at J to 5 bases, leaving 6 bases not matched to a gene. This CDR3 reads CASRTLAGNNEQFF. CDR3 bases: TGTGCCAGTAGGACTCTAGCGGGTAACAATGAGCAGTTCTTC.

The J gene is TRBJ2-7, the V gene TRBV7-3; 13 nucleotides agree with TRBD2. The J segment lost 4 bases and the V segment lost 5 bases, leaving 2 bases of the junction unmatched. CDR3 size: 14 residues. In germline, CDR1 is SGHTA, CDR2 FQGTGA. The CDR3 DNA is TGTGCCAGCAGCGCACTAGCGGGAGGGTACGAGCAGTACTTC. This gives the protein CASSALAGGYEQYF.

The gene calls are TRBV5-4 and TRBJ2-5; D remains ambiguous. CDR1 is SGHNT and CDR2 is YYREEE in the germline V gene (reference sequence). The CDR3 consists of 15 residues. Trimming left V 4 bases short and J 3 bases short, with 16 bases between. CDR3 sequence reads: CASSPRRRSEETQYF. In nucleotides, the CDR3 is TGTGCCAGCAGCCCTCGGAGAAGATCGGAAGAGACCCAGTACTTC.

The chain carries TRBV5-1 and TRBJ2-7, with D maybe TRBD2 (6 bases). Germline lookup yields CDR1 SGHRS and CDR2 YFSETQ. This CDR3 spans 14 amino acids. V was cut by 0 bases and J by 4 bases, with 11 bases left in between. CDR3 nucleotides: TGCGCCAGCAGCTTGGCCTTGAGCGGGTACGAGCAGTACTTC. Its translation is CASSLALSGYEQYF. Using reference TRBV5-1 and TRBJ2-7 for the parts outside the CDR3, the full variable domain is KAGVTQTPRYLIKTRGQQVTLSCSPISGHRSVSWYQQTPGQGLQFLFEYFSETQRNKGNFPGRFSGRQFSNSRSEMNVSTLELGDSALYLCASSLALSGYEQYFGPGTRLTVT.

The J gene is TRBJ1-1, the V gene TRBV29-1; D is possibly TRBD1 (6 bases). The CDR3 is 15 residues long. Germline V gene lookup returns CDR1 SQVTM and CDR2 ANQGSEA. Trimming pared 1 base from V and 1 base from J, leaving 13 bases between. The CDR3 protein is CSVEGSGQRNTEAFF. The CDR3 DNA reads TGCAGCGTTGAAGGGAGTGGACAGAGGAACACTGAAGCTTTCTTT. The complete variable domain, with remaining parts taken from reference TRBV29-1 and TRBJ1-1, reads SAVISQKPSRDICQRGTSLTIQCQVDSQVTMMFWYRQQPGQSLTLIATANQGSEATYESGFVIDKFPISRPNLTFSTLTVSNMSPEDSSIYLCSVEGSGQRNTEAFFGQGTRLTVV.